One sample yielded the 27 T cell receptor beta chains listed below, sequenced in a study of blood T cell repertoires in COVID-19 (dated by TCRdb to the early 2020s). The library relied on the immunoSEQ multiplex PCR assay. The table was pulled from immuneACCESS by TCRdb, which kept in-frame rearrangements only. Such tables lose some clones; where checked, under half of the loss comes from unresolved V genes, and the rest has no known cause. This sample is represented by around 91,000 clones; less than 85% of them were singletons. In total, the top ten clones hold about a sixth of the sample. The specimen was peripheral blood. The origin of the receptors is a woman of 80 years or more with active or convalescent COVID-19.

The V call is TRBV19, the J call TRBJ2-3; 8 bases map to TRBD2. This CDR3 contains 16 residues. The junction had 12 bases not matched to a gene; V was cut back by 5 bases and J by 5 bases. CDR1 and CDR2 (germline): LNHDA, SQIVND (reference sequence). Here the CDR3 reads CASSGSLAGTGDTQYF. For the CDR3, the DNA is TGTGCCAGTAGTGGATCCTTAGCGGGAACCGGAGATACGCAGTATTTT.

There are a few counts of this clone. The CDR3 nucleotides are TGTGCCAGCAGGATTCCAAGCGGTGAGCAGTTCTTC. Its translation: CASRIPSGEQFF. V usage is TRBV6-5 and J usage is TRBJ2-1, with a tentative D call TRBD2 (5 bases). The germline V gene has CDR1 MNHEY and CDR2 SVGAGI. The CDR3 is 12 residues long. The V gene lost 6 bases and the J gene lost 9 bases, with 12 bases spanning the gap.

This chain uses TRBV28 with TRBJ2-1, with 9 bases aligning to TRBD1. This CDR3 has 13 residues. Germline V CDR1 and CDR2: MDHEN, SYDVKM. V lost 6 bases and J lost 7; bases outside the gene matches: 4. CDR3 loop: CASRGTGTNEQFF. Here the CDR3 DNA reads TGTGCCAGCAGGGGGACAGGGACGAATGAGCAGTTCTTC.

The chain is built from TRBV19 and TRBJ2-6, with TRBD1 identical over 9 bases. The CDR3 covers 18 residues. V lost 5 bases and J lost 0; bases outside the gene matches: 8. CDR1 is LNHDA and CDR2 is SQIVND in the germline V gene (reference sequence). CDR3 region: CASSPTGTGLSGANVLTF. For the CDR3, the DNA is TGTGCCAGTAGTCCGACCGGGACAGGGCTCTCTGGGGCCAACGTCCTGACTTTC.

The gene calls are TRBV2 and TRBJ2-2; D uncertain. Germline lookup yields CDR1 SNHLY and CDR2 FYNNEI. The CDR3 covers 14 residues. V was clipped by 2 bases and J by 5 bases, with 9 bases between them. The CDR3 is CASSESASTGELFF. The CDR3 nucleotides are TGTGCCAGCAGTGAAAGCGCTAGTACCGGGGAGCTGTTTTTT. The full variable domain, with the rest looked up from reference TRBV2 and TRBJ2-2, is EPEVTQTPSHQVTQMGQEVILRCVPISNHLYFYWYRQILGQKVEFLVSFYNNEISEKSEIFDDQFSVERPDGSNFTLKIRSTKLEDSAMYFCASSESASTGELFFGEGSRLTVL.

The rearrangement uses TRBV4-1 and TRBJ2-2; D is possibly TRBD1 (5 bases). Germline loops: CDR1 MGHRA, CDR2 YSYEKL. The CDR3 loop spans 15 amino acids. Trimming removed 1 base at V and 6 bases at J, with 12 bases between. The CDR3 here is CASSQAQGAAGELFF. The CDR3 nucleotides are TGCGCCAGCAGCCAAGCTCAGGGTGCGGCCGGGGAGCTGTTTTTT.

The rearrangement joins TRBV2 to TRBJ1-1, with 8 bases aligning to TRBD1. Looked up from germline, CDR1 is SNHLY and CDR2 is FYNNEI. The CDR3 has 13 amino acids. Trimming removed 6 bases from V and 1 base from J; junction bases left unmatched: 1. CDR3 in DNA: TGTGCCAGCAGGGACAGGGAGAACACTGAAGCTTTCTTT. Encoded protein: CASRDRENTEAFF.

The chain joins TRBV5-1 to TRBJ2-5; perhaps TRBD1 as D (6 bases). V was cut by 5 bases and J by 5 bases, with 16 bases left in between. The CDR3 loop spans 14 amino acids. The V gene's germline CDR1 is SGHRS and CDR2 YFSETQ. CDR3 nucleotides: TGCGCCAGCAGACCTACAGGGTATGGGGAGACCCAGTACTTC. Translating gives CASRPTGYGETQYF.

On this clone: One junction end disagrees with the germline gene, perhaps due to a read error. V usage is TRBV5-1 and J usage is TRBJ2-5; the D gene is possibly TRBD1 (6 bases). Germline V CDR1 and CDR2: SGHRS, YFSETQ. CDR3 length equals 12 residues. The CDR3 sequence is CASSQGMETQYF. The CDR3, as DNA: TGTGCCAGCAGCCAGGGGATGGAGACCCAGTACTTC. Full variable domain (outside the CDR3, taken from reference TRBV5-1 and TRBJ2-5): KAGVTQTPRYLIKTRGQQVTLSCSPISGHRSVSWYQQTPGQGLQFLFEYFSETQRNKGNFPGRFSGRQFSNSRSEMNVSTLELGDSALYLCASSQGMETQYFGPGTRLLVL.

The chain carries TRBV5-5 and TRBJ2-1, with 7 bases lining up with TRBD2. Per germline, CDR1 SGHKS and CDR2 YYEKEE (reference sequence). The CDR3 has 15 amino acids. The junction had 3 bases not matched to a gene; V was cut back by 3 bases and J by 0 bases. The chain's CDR3 is CASSSTSDSYNEQFF. Here the CDR3 DNA reads TGTGCCAGCAGCTCCACTAGCGACTCCTACAATGAGCAGTTCTTC.

V and J are TRBV14 and TRBJ1-2; D ambiguous. This CDR3 contains 12 residues. Trimming removed 2 bases from V and 8 bases from J, with 9 bases in between. CDR1 and CDR2 from the germline V gene are SGHDN and FVKESK. CDR3 coding DNA: TGTGCCAGCAGCCAACAAATTGGCGGCTACACCTTC. Translation gives CASSQQIGGYTF. Full variable domain (remainder filled in from reference TRBV14 and TRBJ1-2): EAGVTQFPSHSVIEKGQTVTLRCDPISGHDNLYWYRRVMGKEIKFLLHFVKESKQDESGMPNNRFLAERTGGTYSTLKVQPAELEDSGVYFCASSQQIGGYTFGSGTRLTVV.

This sequence joins TRBV10-3 and TRBJ2-5, with a tentative D call TRBD2 (5 bases). The CDR3 runs 14 residues. Germline V gives CDR1 ENHRY, CDR2 SYGVKD. The ends were cut back, 3 bases at V and 4 bases at J, with 12 bases in the middle. DNA of the CDR3: TGTGCCATCAGTGAAGTGGGAGCGCGAGAGACCCAGTACTTC. Amino acids: CAISEVGARETQYF.

J is TRBJ1-2 and V is TRBV6-1; D is ambiguous. This CDR3 contains 14 residues. The V gene's germline CDR1 is MNHNS and CDR2 SASEGT. The V and J ends lost 3 bases and 7 bases respectively, with 15 bases between them. The CDR3 DNA sequence: TGTGCCAGCAGTGATAGCAAGGGAGGGTCTGGCTACACCTTC. Protein sequence: CASSDSKGGSGYTF.

V usage is TRBV4-1 and J usage is TRBJ1-2, with a weak D call TRBD1 (6 bases). V lost 3 bases and J lost 4, with 15 bases in between. The CDR3 covers 15 residues. Germline V lookup: CDR1 MGHRA, CDR2 YSYEKL. CDR3 residues: CASSHSQGLIYGYTF. The CDR3 coding sequence is TGCGCCAGCAGCCACTCTCAGGGGCTGATCTATGGCTACACCTTC.

V usage is TRBV30 and J usage is TRBJ1-5, with a possible D match to TRBD1 (6 bases). V lost 0 bases, J lost 1 base, and 10 bases lay in between. Looked up from germline, CDR1 is GTSNPN and CDR2 is SVGIG (reference sequence). The CDR3 spans 15 residues. Here the CDR3 DNA reads TGTGCCTGGAGTGTACGAGGGACAAGCAATCAGCCCCAGCATTTT. Translating gives CAWSVRGTSNQPQHF. The whole variable domain, filled in from reference TRBV30 and TRBJ1-5, reads SQTIHQWPATLVQPVGSPLSLECTVEGTSNPNLYWYRQAAGRGLQLLFYSVGIGQISSEVPQNLSASRPQDRQFILSSKKLLLSDSGFYLCAWSVRGTSNQPQHFGDGTRLSIL.

Only one count was recorded for this clone. This chain uses TRBV7-9 with TRBJ2-2, with 7 bases lining up with TRBD2. CDR1 SEHNR and CDR2 FQNEAQ come from the germline V gene (reference sequence). V shed 3 bases, J shed 5 bases, and the junction held 6 bases outside the gene matches. The CDR3 covers 15 residues. CDR3 nucleotide sequence: TGTGCCAGCAGCTTGCGGGAGTGGGGAACCGGGGAGCTGTTTTTT. It encodes CASSLREWGTGELFF.

The rearrangement links TRBV7-6 to TRBJ2-3; 8 nucleotides align to TRBD2. The CDR3 has 16 residues. Germline V CDR1 and CDR2: SGHVS, FNYEAQ. With V trimmed by 5 bases and J by 4 bases, 11 bases remained unmatched. CDR3 loop: CASSPSRTSGADTQYF. In DNA form, the CDR3 reads TGTGCCAGCAGCCCGTCGCGAACTAGCGGCGCAGATACGCAGTATTTT.

The chain combines TRBV27 with TRBJ1-6; 9 bases are shared with TRBD1. The V gene's germline CDR1 is MNHEY and CDR2 SMNVEV (reference sequence). The V gene end was trimmed by 3 bases and the J gene end by 2 bases; junction bases not matched to a gene: 5. The CDR3 runs to 17 residues. CDR3 sequence reads: CASSFHGTGTYNSPLHF. The CDR3 DNA is TGTGCCAGCAGTTTCCACGGGACAGGGACCTATAATTCACCCCTCCACTTT.

The chain carries TRBV2 and TRBJ2-2, with 8 bases aligning to TRBD2. Germline CDR1 and CDR2: SNHLY and FYNNEI. CDR3 size: 15 residues. V dropped 6 bases and J dropped 6; count of bases not matched to a gene: 9. CDR3 nucleotides: TGTGCCAGCAGACGCACTAGCGGCGGATCCGGGGAGCTGTTTTTT. Translation gives CASRRTSGGSGELFF.

The gene calls are TRBV7-8 and TRBJ2-7; 7 nucleotides align to TRBD1. The junction had 8 bases not matched to a gene; V was cut back by 4 bases and J by 2 bases. CDR3 size: 15 residues. CDR1 is SGHVS and CDR2 is FQNEAQ in the germline V gene. The CDR3: CASSSLTGLTYEQYF. In DNA form, the CDR3 reads TGTGCCAGCAGCTCCTTGACAGGGTTGACCTACGAGCAGTACTTC.

The chain employs TRBV9 and TRBJ2-4; 9 bases line up with TRBD2. The CDR3 sequence is 17 residues long. Unmatched junction bases numbered 18, after V lost 4 bases and J lost 10 bases. Germline CDR1 is SGDLS and CDR2 is YYNGEE. DNA for the CDR3: TGTGCCAGCAGCCCGAGACTAGCGGAGCCGACTTACGCGATTCAGTACTTC. It yields the protein CASSPRLAEPTYAIQYF.

V is TRBV2 and J is TRBJ2-5, with D possibly matching TRBD1 (6 bases). The CDR3 is 16 residues long. Germline V gene lookup returns CDR1 SNHLY and CDR2 FYNNEI. With 8 bases removed from V and 5 bases from J, the gap between germline ends came to 24 bases. The CDR3, as DNA: TGTGCCAGCGTAGGTTTCGGGACAAGGACCATTGAGACCCAGTACTTC. Its protein product is CASVGFGTRTIETQYF.

In its sample, this clone was seen a few times. The J gene is TRBJ1-6, the V gene TRBV5-1; 7 bases align to TRBD1. V shed 1 base, J shed 5 bases, and the junction held 3 bases outside the gene matches. Germline CDR1 SGHRS, CDR2 YFSETQ. The CDR3 is 15 residues long. As DNA, the CDR3 is TGCGCCAGCAGCTTGAGACAGGGCAATAATTCACCCCTCCACTTT. Encoded protein: CASSLRQGNNSPLHF.

This clone was observed a single time. V usage is TRBV6-2 or TRBV6-3 and J usage is TRBJ2-1; 12 nucleotides align to TRBD2. Per germline, CDR1 MNHEY and CDR2 SVGEGT. V dropped 0 bases and J dropped 4; count of bases not matched to a gene: 1. CDR3 size: 16 residues. This chain's CDR3 is CASSYSLAGGYNEQFF. CDR3 DNA: TGTGCCAGCAGTTACTCCCTAGCGGGAGGGTACAATGAGCAGTTCTTC.

In this sample, this clone turned up a few times. The chain is built from TRBV15 and TRBJ1-2; D gene unclear. Trimming pared 5 bases from V and 8 bases from J, leaving 9 bases between. CDR3 length: 11 residues. CDR1 is LNHNV, CDR2 YYDKDF, per germline (reference sequence). CDR3 bases: TGTGCCACCAGCGCTCGAGGGGGCTACACCTTC. It codes for CATSARGGYTF.

J is TRBJ2-5 and V is TRBV5-4; 13 bases line up with TRBD2. Trimming removed 4 bases from V and 4 bases from J; junction bases left unmatched: 10. The CDR3 extends over 17 amino acids. Germline V gene lookup returns CDR1 SGHNT and CDR2 YYREEE (reference sequence). The CDR3 here is CASSIPGLAGRGETQYF. For the CDR3, the DNA is TGTGCCAGCAGCATACCGGGACTAGCGGGAAGGGGAGAGACCCAGTACTTC.

Remarks on this clone: Relative to the germline gene, one junction end is altered; a read error may explain this. The chain has TRBV5-1 and TRBJ2-3; a possible D gene is TRBD2 (5 bases). The CDR3 covers 13 residues. Germline CDR1 reads SGHRS; CDR2 reads YFSETQ. CDR3 sequence: CASSSEGTDTQYF. CDR3 nucleotide sequence: TGTGCCAGCAGCTCGGAGGGCACAGATACGCAGTATTTT. The whole variable domain, remainder taken from reference TRBV5-1 and TRBJ2-3, is KAGVTQTPRYLIKTRGQQVTLSCSPISGHRSVSWYQQTPGQGLQFLFEYFSETQRNKGNFPGRFSGRQFSNSRSEMNVSTLELGDSALYLCASSSEGTDTQYFGPGTRLTVL.